Following are 32 T cell receptor beta chains from one sample sequenced in a study of T-cell reconstitution after alpha-beta-depleted transplantation in children. Unique molecular identifiers were used to barcode this TCRbeta library. From the PCR reads, TCRdb called clonotypes with MiXCR, one entry per CDR3 protein. The sample records some 500,000 distinct CDR3 sequences, about 17% being singletons. The sample here was PBMCs from the stem cell graft donor, taken from the stem cell graft. The receptors were sampled from a human donor who donated a stem cell graft to a child with acute lymphoblastic leukemia.

CDR3 loop: CASSKQTHSYEQYF. CDR3 DNA: TGTGCCAGCAGTAAACAGACCCACTCCTACGAGCAGTACTTC. This chain joins TRBV2 and TRBJ2-7, with D unresolved. This CDR3 comprises 14 residues. V was cut by 5 bases and J by 0 bases, with 11 bases left in between. Germline loops: CDR1 SNHLY, CDR2 FYNNEI. Looking up the rest from reference TRBV2 and TRBJ2-7 gives the full variable domain: EPEVTQTPSHQVTQMGQEVILRCVPISNHLYFYWYRQILGQKVEFLVSFYNNEISEKSEIFDDQFSVERPDGSNFTLKIRSTKLEDSAMYFCASSKQTHSYEQYFGPGTRLTVT.

This clonotype was detected only a few times. V gene TRBV16 combines with J gene TRBJ1-1; D possibly corresponds to TRBD1 (5 bases). This CDR3 region has 13 residues. V lost 5 bases and J lost 5, with 12 bases in between. The V gene's germline CDR1 is KGHSY and CDR2 FQNENV. DNA for the CDR3: TGTGCCAGCAGCGGTACAGGAGAGACTGAAGCTTTCTTT. Protein sequence: CASSGTGETEAFF.

This clonotype showed up many times. This sequence joins TRBV27 and TRBJ1-2; TRBD1 might be the D (5 bases). This CDR3 region has 13 residues. Germline values: CDR1 MNHEY, CDR2 SMNVEV (reference sequence). V lost 6 bases and J lost 3, with 11 bases in between. CDR3 coding DNA: TGTGCCAGCAGCTCGGGGGTGGACTATGGCTACACCTTC. It is translated as CASSSGVDYGYTF.

The chain joins TRBV5-1 to TRBJ2-5; 7 bases line up with TRBD1. CDR1 SGHRS and CDR2 YFSETQ come from the germline V gene. Trimming removed 0 bases from V and 5 bases from J; junction bases left unmatched: 7. This CDR3 has 15 residues. CDR3 DNA: TGCGCCAGCAGCTTGGGACAGGGATGGATCGAGACCCAGTACTTC. Translating gives CASSLGQGWIETQYF.

This clonotype was counted a few times. This sequence joins TRBV28 and TRBJ2-5, with D possibly being TRBD1 or TRBD2 (5 bases each). This CDR3 comprises 14 residues. Trimming shortened V by 7 bases and J by 5 bases, and 17 bases separated the two germline ends. Looked up from germline, CDR1 is MDHEN and CDR2 is SYDVKM. The CDR3 bases are TGTGCCAGCACAGGAGGCGGCAGGGTGGAGACCCAGTACTTC. It encodes CASTGGGRVETQYF.

The V and J genes are TRBV20-1 and TRBJ2-7, with 9 positions matching TRBD1. The V gene's germline CDR1 is DFQATT and CDR2 SNEGSKA (reference sequence). There are 16 residues in the CDR3. V lost 3 bases to trimming and J lost 2 bases; unmatched junction nucleotides: 11. CDR3 coding DNA: TGCAGTGCTAGCCCGAACCTTGGGACAGGGCCCTACGAGCAGTACTTC. It yields the protein CSASPNLGTGPYEQYF.

This clonotype was recorded many times. This chain links TRBV5-5 with TRBJ2-1; 12 positions agree with TRBD1. The V and J ends lost 4 bases and 9 bases, in that order; junction bases with no gene match: 8. Looked up from germline, CDR1 is SGHKS and CDR2 is YYEKEE (reference sequence). This CDR3 contains 15 residues. CDR3 sequence: CASSTGQGASVEQFF. As DNA, the CDR3 is TGTGCCAGCAGCACGGGACAGGGGGCCTCGGTTGAGCAGTTCTTC.

This clonotype was detected a few times. The CDR3 reads CASSLGASRFGETQYF. The CDR3 DNA follows: TGCGCCAGCAGCTTGGGAGCCAGTCGGTTTGGAGAGACCCAGTACTTC. V gene TRBV5-1 combines with J gene TRBJ2-5; D not resolved. The CDR3 contains 16 residues. Germline CDR1 is SGHRS and CDR2 is YFSETQ. V was trimmed by 0 bases and J by 4 bases, leaving 16 bases between them.

The chain carries TRBV12-3 or TRBV12-4 and TRBJ1-2; the match to TRBD1 covers 10 bases. This CDR3 contains 15 residues. V shed 4 bases and J 6 bases; nucleotides not matched to a gene: 8. The CDR3 sequence is CASSSAGTGEHGYTF. The CDR3 DNA follows: TGTGCCAGCAGTTCCGCCGGGACAGGGGAGCATGGCTACACCTTC.

This clonotype came up a few times. The chain couples TRBV12-3 or TRBV12-4 to TRBJ1-5, with a weak D call TRBD1 (6 bases). V shed 6 bases and J shed 2 bases, with 14 bases lying between them. The CDR3 is made up of 15 amino acids. This chain's CDR3 is CASSLQGIGNQPQHF. In DNA, the CDR3 is TGTGCCAGCAGCCTCCAGGGGATAGGCAATCAGCCCCAGCATTTT.

This rearrangement joins TRBV7-8 to TRBJ1-3; D gene unclear. Looked up from germline, CDR1 is SGHVS and CDR2 is FQNEAQ. The CDR3 is 15 amino acids. V was cut by 5 bases and J by 3 bases, with 14 bases left in between. CDR3: CASSPVWGFGNTIYF. The CDR3 DNA reads as TGTGCCAGCAGCCCTGTATGGGGTTTTGGAAACACCATATATTTT.

The chain is built from TRBV5-1 and TRBJ2-7; 11 nucleotides align to TRBD2. With 4 bases clipped from V and 2 bases from J, the junction kept 5 bases outside the gene matches. Germline V CDR1 and CDR2: SGHRS, YFSETQ. The length of the CDR3 is 15 residues. The CDR3 bases are TGCGCCAGCAGCCTTGGGACTAGCGGAGCCTACGAGCAGTACTTC. It specifies CASSLGTSGAYEQYF.

The rearrangement joins TRBV29-1 to TRBJ2-1; 7 nucleotides agree with TRBD1. Germline trimming cut 4 bases from V and 6 bases from J; bases unmatched to any gene: 6. This CDR3 has 13 amino acids. Germline values: CDR1 SQVTM, CDR2 ANQGSEA. Here the CDR3 reads CSVARQGPNEQFF. The CDR3 bases are TGCAGCGTTGCAAGACAGGGACCCAATGAGCAGTTCTTC.

This clonotype was recorded at least ten times. J is TRBJ2-3 and V is TRBV5-1; D perhaps matches TRBD1 (5 bases). The CDR3 runs to 14 residues. V was pared by 5 bases and J by 8 bases, with 18 bases between. CDR1 SGHRS and CDR2 YFSETQ come from the germline V gene. Here the CDR3 reads CASRQVALTATQYF. DNA for the CDR3: TGCGCCAGCAGACAGGTGGCCCTCACCGCTACGCAGTATTTT. The full variable domain, completed using reference TRBV5-1 and TRBJ2-3, is KAGVTQTPRYLIKTRGQQVTLSCSPISGHRSVSWYQQTPGQGLQFLFEYFSETQRNKGNFPGRFSGRQFSNSRSEMNVSTLELGDSALYLCASRQVALTATQYFGPGTRLTVL.

This rearrangement joins TRBV5-1 to TRBJ2-5, with D tentatively TRBD2 (6 bases). Germline V gene lookup returns CDR1 SGHRS and CDR2 YFSETQ. Trimming shortened V by 2 bases and J by 4 bases, and 12 bases separated the two germline ends. This CDR3 contains 14 residues. CDR3 sequence reads: CASSFGDFLETQYF. In nucleotides, the CDR3 is TGCGCCAGCAGCTTTGGGGACTTTTTAGAGACCCAGTACTTC.

The chain has TRBV11-2 and TRBJ2-1, with 9 bases that match TRBD1. Per germline, CDR1 SGHAT and CDR2 FQNNGV. The junction had 9 bases not matched to a gene; V was cut back by 5 bases and J by 7 bases. CDR3 length: 15 amino acids. The CDR3, as DNA: TGTGCCAGCAGCCGCACAGGGGGCTTTGAGAATGAGCAGTTCTTC. Protein product: CASSRTGGFENEQFF.

There are a few counts of this clonotype. This chain links TRBV20-1 with TRBJ2-7, with D maybe TRBD1 (6 bases). In germline, CDR1 is DFQATT, CDR2 SNEGSKA (reference sequence). The CDR3 runs to 13 residues. Trimming left V 5 bases short and J 4 bases short, with 15 bases between. The CDR3 region has the DNA TGCAGTGCTCCGGGACACGGTCTGTACGAGCAGTACTTC. Its translation is CSAPGHGLYEQYF.

This clonotype was observed a few times. The V call is TRBV12-3 or TRBV12-4, the J call TRBJ2-7; a weak D match, TRBD1 (5 bases). Trimming cost V 6 bases and J 0 bases, with 12 bases left between them. The CDR3 covers 14 residues. Here the CDR3 reads CASSQLTVSYEQYF. In DNA form, the CDR3 reads TGTGCCAGCAGCCAGCTGACAGTCTCCTACGAGCAGTACTTC.

This clonotype was picked up a small number of times. The V call is TRBV7-8, the J call TRBJ2-1; 7 bases fit TRBD2. The CDR3 has 16 amino acids. CDR1 is SGHVS and CDR2 is FQNEAQ in the germline V gene. The J segment lost 4 bases and the V segment lost 1 base, leaving 7 bases of the junction unmatched. As DNA, the CDR3 is TGTGCCAGCAGCTTAGAAGTCGGCGGGGGTTACAATGAGCAGTTCTTC. This encodes CASSLEVGGGYNEQFF. The full variable domain, with the rest looked up from reference TRBV7-8 and TRBJ2-1, is GAGVSQSPRYKVAKRGQDVALRCDPISGHVSLFWYQQALGQGPEFLTYFQNEAQLDKSGLPSDRFFAERPEGSVSTLKIQRTQQEDSAVYLCASSLEVGGGYNEQFFGPGTRLTVL.

The V and J genes are TRBV29-1 and TRBJ2-7; D ambiguous. CDR1 and CDR2 from the germline V gene are SQVTM and ANQGSEA. V shed 7 bases and J shed 4 bases, with 14 bases lying between them. The CDR3 totals 12 residues. CDR3 amino acids: CSAGHSVYEQYF. In nucleotides, the CDR3 is TGCAGCGCCGGTCACTCAGTATACGAGCAGTACTTC.

V is TRBV11-2 and J is TRBJ2-7; the D gene could be TRBD1 or TRBD2 (6 bases each). The germline V gene has CDR1 SGHAT and CDR2 FQNNGV. CDR3 length: 15 amino acids. Trimming cost V 0 bases and J 1 base, with 10 bases left between them. The CDR3: CASSLEGGKSYEQYF. CDR3 sequence (DNA): TGTGCCAGCAGCTTAGAAGGGGGGAAGTCCTACGAGCAGTACTTC. Filled out from reference TRBV11-2 and TRBJ2-7, the complete variable domain reads EAGVAQSPRYKIIEKRQSVAFWCNPISGHATLYWYQQILGQGPKLLIQFQNNGVVDDSQLPKDRFSAERLKGVDSTLKIQPAKLEDSAVYLCASSLEGGKSYEQYFGPGTRLTVT.

The chain employs TRBV4-1 and TRBJ2-3; D ambiguous. Trimming removed 0 bases at V and 2 bases at J, with 6 bases between. The CDR3 has 14 amino acids. The germline gives CDR1 MGHRA, CDR2 YSYEKL. Here the CDR3 reads CASSQDAHTDTQYF. The CDR3 DNA sequence: TGCGCCAGCAGCCAAGATGCCCACACAGATACGCAGTATTTT.

The chain recombines TRBV7-2 with TRBJ2-1, with TRBD2 identical over 10 bases. CDR1 and CDR2 from the germline V gene are SGHTA and FQGNSA. V lost 5 bases to trimming and J lost 7 bases; unmatched junction nucleotides: 8. The CDR3 is 15 amino acids. This CDR3 is CASSLTGLASNEQFF. The CDR3 nucleotides read TGTGCCAGCAGCCTAACGGGACTAGCGTCTAATGAGCAGTTCTTC.

This clonotype was seen a handful of times. The chain joins TRBV5-1 to TRBJ2-5, with D perhaps TRBD2 (6 bases). CDR3 size: 13 residues. Trimming left V 4 bases short and J 5 bases short, with 12 bases between. The germline V gene encodes CDR1 SGHRS and CDR2 YFSETQ. CDR3 region: CASSGGVLETQYF. In DNA, the CDR3 is TGCGCCAGCAGCGGCGGGGTTCTGGAGACCCAGTACTTC. Drawing the rest from reference TRBV5-1 and TRBJ2-5, the complete variable domain is KAGVTQTPRYLIKTRGQQVTLSCSPISGHRSVSWYQQTPGQGLQFLFEYFSETQRNKGNFPGRFSGRQFSNSRSEMNVSTLELGDSALYLCASSGGVLETQYFGPGTRLLVL.

This clonotype was seen more than once but under ten times. A single base separates this from a much larger clone, so it may be a read error. This chain uses TRBV9 with TRBJ2-2; D tentatively fits TRBD1 or TRBD2 (5 bases each). The CDR3 is 15 amino acids. Trimming shortened V by 4 bases and J by 1 base, and 11 bases separated the two germline ends. Per the germline V gene, CDR1 is SGDLS and CDR2 is YYNGEE. CDR3 coding DNA: TGTGCCAGCAGCTCCGGGACGGAGAACACCGGGGAGCTGTTTTTT. Translated, it gives CASSSGTENTGELFF. The entire variable domain, with the rest obtained from reference TRBV9 and TRBJ2-2, is as follows: DSGVTQTPKHLITATGQRVTLRCSPRSGDLSVYWYQQSLDQGLQFLIQYYNGEERAKGNILERFSAQQFPDLHSELNLSSLELGDSALYFCASSSGTENTGELFFGEGSRLTVL.

This clonotype was observed a few times. The chain is built from TRBV4-1 and TRBJ2-2, with TRBD2 matching over 14 bases. This CDR3 has 17 residues. The trim removed 8 bases at V and 5 bases at J, leaving 10 bases unmatched. Germline CDR1 is MGHRA and CDR2 is YSYEKL. CDR3 sequence: CASEAGLAGVRTGELFF. For the CDR3, the DNA is TGCGCCAGCGAAGCGGGACTAGCGGGAGTGCGGACCGGGGAGCTGTTTTTT.

This clonotype was seen more than once but under ten times. This chain links TRBV27 with TRBJ2-1, with D perhaps TRBD2 (6 bases). From germline, CDR1 is MNHEY and CDR2 SMNVEV (reference sequence). The CDR3 has 14 residues. V lost 4 bases, J lost 4 bases, and 11 bases lay in between. The CDR3 bases are TGTGCCAGCAGTTCACGCGGGGTTTACAATGAGCAGTTCTTC. Encoded protein: CASSSRGVYNEQFF.

This clonotype was detected only a few times. The chain uses TRBV7-9 and TRBJ2-3; TRBD1 is a possible D gene (5 bases). The CDR3 totals 15 residues. Between the trimmed V and J ends, which lost 3 bases and 1 base, there was a span of 11 bases. Germline V gene lookup returns CDR1 SEHNR and CDR2 FQNEAQ (reference sequence). The CDR3 reads CASSFTGGRTDTQYF. For the CDR3, the DNA is TGTGCCAGCAGCTTTACAGGCGGACGCACAGATACGCAGTATTTT.

The chain has TRBV10-2 and TRBJ1-5; D not certain. This CDR3 has 13 amino acids. Germline assignment: CDR1 WSHSY and CDR2 SAAADI. Trimming took off 6 bases at V and 0 bases at J, with 6 bases between the two ends. The chain's CDR3 is CASREFSNQPQHF. The CDR3 DNA follows: TGCGCCAGCAGGGAATTTAGCAATCAGCCCCAGCATTTT.

This chain links TRBV27 with TRBJ2-7; a possible D gene is TRBD1 (7 bases). This CDR3 is built from 15 residues. Looked up from germline, CDR1 is MNHEY and CDR2 is SMNVEV (reference sequence). Trimming pared 0 bases from V and 4 bases from J, leaving 13 bases between. CDR3 sequence: CASSLSAGGNYEQYF. CDR3 coding DNA: TGTGCCAGCAGTTTATCGGCAGGGGGGAATTACGAGCAGTACTTC.

This rearrangement joins TRBV5-1 to TRBJ1-1; no reliable D call. The CDR3 covers 14 residues. Germline CDR1 reads SGHRS; CDR2 reads YFSETQ. V gave up 5 bases and J gave up 2 bases, with 13 bases separating them. DNA of the CDR3: TGCGCCAGCAGTTTTGCCCAGAGTAACACTGAAGCTTTCTTT. Translation: CASSFAQSNTEAFF.

This clonotype occurred a few times. The V call is TRBV5-1, the J call TRBJ2-1; no reliable D call. There are 13 residues in the CDR3. CDR1 SGHRS and CDR2 YFSETQ come from the germline V gene. V shed 2 bases and J shed 9 bases, with 12 bases lying between them. In DNA form, the CDR3 reads TGCGCCAGCAGCTTCACGGGTATGGCTGAGCAGTTCTTC. Its protein product is CASSFTGMAEQFF.